This T cell receptor beta chain was identified in a study of T-cell reconstitution after alpha-beta-depleted transplantation in children. The sample holds a few counts of this clonotype. The CDR3 sequence is 16 residues long. Germline CDR1 reads ENHRY; CDR2 reads SYGVKD. V dropped 7 bases and J dropped 3; count of bases not matched to a gene: 13. A library of TCRbeta sequences, prepared with unique molecular identifiers, was generated. Each CDR3 protein gets one entry after TCRdb re-called the PCR reads with MiXCR. The table has about 540,000 distinct CDR3 sequences, approximately 16% seen once. The source is a human donor who donated a stem cell graft to a child with acute lymphoblastic leukemia. The material sequenced was PBMCs from the stem cell graft donor, taken from the stem cell graft. J is TRBJ1-1 and V is TRBV10-3; 8 bases agree with TRBD1. The CDR3 DNA follows: TGTGCCATCATGGGTGGGACAGGAGCAATGGACACTGAAGCTTTCTTT. It codes for CAIMGGTGAMDTEAFF.